The present entry profiles one T cell receptor (beta chain) with its context. Its antigen is undetermined. Treatment reported: roughly 20 received Ad26.COV2.S at low or high dose, single or two shots; 5 received placebo; per-sample allocation not given. Day 63 after the first injection of vaccine or placebo was the sampling time. Expression of Wuhan-strain SARS-CoV-2 spike came from the Ad26 vector that formed the vaccine. This specimen belongs to a study of Ad26.COV2.S vaccination and SARS-CoV-2 variants. Study background: Within the COV1001 Ad26.COV2.S trial arm, the donor was enrolled. Overall study findings and caveats: Non-spike TCR breadth did not differ much between vaccine and placebo recipients.

The germline gives CDR1 SGHDT, CDR2 YYEEEE. With 1 base removed from V and 0 bases from J, the gap between germline ends came to 10 bases. The CDR3 is 15 residues long. TCRdb's table, derived via immunoSEQ multiplex PCR, lists solely in-frame clones and lacks some. The sample carries hundreds of thousands of clones, roughly nine tenths recorded once. This specimen consisted of peripheral blood, obtained in a trial of Ad26.COV2.S vaccine versus placebo. This TCR was sampled from a person between 18 and 59 years old who received the Ad26.COV2.S COVID-19 vaccine or a placebo. The rearrangement links TRBV5-6 to TRBJ2-5; D uncertain. The CDR3 is CASSLRLSYQETQYF. CDR3 nucleotide sequence: TGTGCCAGCAGCTTGAGACTCTCGTACCAAGAGACCCAGTACTTC.